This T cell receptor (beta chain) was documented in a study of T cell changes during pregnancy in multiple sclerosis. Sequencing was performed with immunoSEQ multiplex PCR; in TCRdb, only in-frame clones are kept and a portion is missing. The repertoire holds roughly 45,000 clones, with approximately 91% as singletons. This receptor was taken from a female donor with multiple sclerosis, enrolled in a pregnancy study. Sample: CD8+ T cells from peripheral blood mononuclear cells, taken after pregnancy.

CDR3 residues: CASSSDWEGNEQFF. As DNA, the CDR3 is TGTGCCAGCAGCTCCGACTGGGAGGGCAATGAGCAGTTCTTC. The chain carries TRBV5-6 and TRBJ2-1, with 7 positions matching TRBD2. The trim removed 3 bases at V and 6 bases at J, leaving 6 bases unmatched. Germline V lookup: CDR1 SGHDT, CDR2 YYEEEE. The CDR3 length is 14 residues.